These 24 T cell receptor beta chains share one sample of origin, sequenced in a study of CD4+ T cells in melanoma. The method was immunoSEQ multiplex PCR; TCRdb's version includes in-frame clones alone and lacks a portion of them. The repertoire holds fewer than 20,000 clones, under 90% seen once, with 4.5% to 5.5% in the top ten. Input material: cells from a culture (not recorded whether cultured in vitro). These receptors were collected from a human donor with melanoma.

J is TRBJ2-7 and V is TRBV2; D possibly uses TRBD1 or TRBD2 (5 bases each). This CDR3 has 15 residues. With 6 bases removed from V and 0 bases from J, the gap between germline ends came to 15 bases. Looked up from germline, CDR1 is SNHLY and CDR2 is FYNNEI. The CDR3 loop reads CASRGDRPSSYEQYF. CDR3 sequence (DNA): TGTGCCAGCAGGGGGGATAGGCCTAGCTCCTACGAGCAGTACTTC.

J is TRBJ1-4 and V is TRBV7-9, with 11 nucleotides matching TRBD1. V trimming: 5 bases; J trimming: 8 bases; junction bases outside the gene matches: 7. The V gene's germline CDR1 is SEHNR and CDR2 FQNEAQ (reference sequence). The CDR3 covers 15 residues. In DNA form, the CDR3 reads TGTGCCAGCAGCCGGACCGGGACAGGGGGGGAAAAACTGTTTTTT. Translating gives CASSRTGTGGEKLFF. Looking up the rest from reference TRBV7-9 and TRBJ1-4 gives the full variable domain: DTGVSQNPRHKITKRGQNVTFRCDPISEHNRLYWYRQTLGQGPEFLTYFQNEAQLEKSRLLSDRFSAERPKGSFSTLEIQRTEQGDSAMYLCASSRTGTGGEKLFFGSGTQLSVL.

This clone has more than one count but fewer than ten. This rearrangement joins TRBV10-3 to TRBJ1-5; TRBD1 matches at 8 bases. The CDR3 length is 15 residues. Germline trimming cut 5 bases from V and 0 bases from J; bases unmatched to any gene: 3. Germline CDR1 reads ENHRY; CDR2 reads SYGVKD. CDR3 region: CAISTGTGSNQPQHF. CDR3 nucleotides: TGTGCCATCAGTACCGGGACAGGTAGCAATCAGCCCCAGCATTTT.

The chain links TRBV20-1 to TRBJ1-1; D is unresolved. Germline CDR1 and CDR2: DFQATT and SNEGSKA (reference sequence). CDR3 length: 11 residues. Trimming cost V 6 bases and J 1 base, with 6 bases left between them. This CDR3 reads CSAWRNTEAFF. CDR3 sequence (DNA): TGCAGTGCCTGGAGGAACACTGAAGCTTTCTTT.

The gene calls are TRBV10-3 and TRBJ1-1; TRBD1 is a possible D gene (6 bases). In germline, CDR1 is ENHRY, CDR2 SYGVKD. Trimming left V 0 bases short and J 6 bases short, with 11 bases between. The CDR3 is 14 amino acids. The CDR3 sequence is CAISESGGGAEAFF. In DNA form, the CDR3 reads TGTGCCATCAGTGAGTCAGGGGGGGGCGCTGAAGCTTTCTTT.

This clone was counted between two and nine times. CDR3 bases: TGTGCCAGCAGCTTAGGACTCCGGGGATCGAGGGGGGAGCTGTTTTTT. As protein: CASSLGLRGSRGELFF. The V gene is TRBV7-6, the J gene TRBJ2-2; perhaps TRBD2 as D (5 bases). Trimming shortened V by 1 base and J by 8 bases, and 17 bases separated the two germline ends. The CDR3 runs to 16 residues. From germline, CDR1 is SGHVS and CDR2 FNYEAQ.

This chain connects TRBV6-5 to TRBJ1-2; 8 positions match TRBD1. There are 14 residues in the CDR3. CDR1 is MNHEY, CDR2 SVGAGI, per germline. Trimming at V came to 4 bases and at J to 8 bases, leaving 9 bases not matched to a gene. CDR3 sequence: CASSFAQGAGGYTF. The CDR3 nucleotides read TGTGCCAGCAGTTTCGCCCAGGGGGCCGGGGGCTACACCTTC.

V gene TRBV11-2 combines with J gene TRBJ2-4; D not resolved. V was clipped by 1 base and J by 8 bases, with 12 bases between them. The CDR3 consists of 14 residues. CDR1 is SGHAT and CDR2 is FQNNGV in the germline V gene. DNA of the CDR3: TGTGCCAGCAGCTTAGGAGTTTTTGGCGACATTCAGTACTTC. Translation gives CASSLGVFGDIQYF.

The J gene is TRBJ1-6, the V gene TRBV27, with 7 nucleotides matching TRBD1. CDR1 and CDR2 (germline): MNHEY, SMNVEV (reference sequence). This CDR3 spans 17 amino acids. V lost 6 bases and J lost 10; bases outside the gene matches: 18. CDR3 nucleotide sequence: TGTGCCAGCAGCTCCCGGGACAGCCCGACGATCAAGTCACCCCTCCACTTT. Translating it yields CASSSRDSPTIKSPLHF.

The chain couples TRBV18 to TRBJ1-6; D call uncertain. The CDR3 is 14 residues long. Trimming left V 2 bases short and J 9 bases short, with 11 bases between. CDR1 and CDR2 from the germline V gene are KGHSH and LQKENI. The CDR3: CASSPSQVGSPLHF. Here the CDR3 DNA reads TGTGCCAGCTCACCATCCCAGGTGGGTTCACCCCTCCACTTT. Supplemented by reference TRBV18 and TRBJ1-6, the full variable domain reads NAGVMQNPRHLVRRRGQEARLRCSPMKGHSHVYWYRQLPEEGLKFMVYLQKENIIDESGMPKERFSAEFPKEGPSILRIQQVVRGDSAAYFCASSPSQVGSPLHFGNGTRLTVT.

The chain has TRBV6-5 and TRBJ1-2; D is unclear. The V end lost 4 bases, the J end lost 4 bases, and 19 bases lay between the germline ends. From germline, CDR1 is MNHEY and CDR2 SVGAGI. There are 16 residues in the CDR3. In nucleotides, the CDR3 is TGTGCCAGCAGTTTTTCTTCCGGGAACACCGTCTATGGCTACACCTTC. Translated: CASSFSSGNTVYGYTF.

V is TRBV5-4 and J is TRBJ2-3; 14 nucleotides align to TRBD2. This CDR3 comprises 17 residues. Trimming at V came to 4 bases and at J to 1 base, leaving 5 bases not matched to a gene. Germline V CDR1 and CDR2: SGHNT, YYREEE (reference sequence). The CDR3 region is CASSKTSGGAGTDTQYF. CDR3 DNA: TGTGCCAGCAGCAAGACTAGCGGGGGGGCCGGCACAGATACGCAGTATTTT.

This chain uses TRBV30 with TRBJ2-3; TRBD2 is a possible D gene (6 bases). V lost 5 bases, J lost 3 bases, and 15 bases lay in between. Germline assignment: CDR1 GTSNPN and CDR2 SVGIG (reference sequence). The CDR3 runs 14 residues. In DNA, the CDR3 is TGTGCCTGGGCCGGGGGACCTCCGACAGATACGCAGTATTTT. This encodes CAWAGGPPTDTQYF.

The CDR3 loop is CASSRRLAGRHNEQFF. The DNA of the CDR3 is TGTGCCAGCAGCCGTCGACTAGCGGGGCGCCACAATGAGCAGTTCTTC. This chain uses TRBV14 with TRBJ2-1; 11 positions agree with TRBD2. After removal of 4 bases from V and 5 bases from J, the junction contained 7 bases not matched to a gene. Germline V lookup: CDR1 SGHDN, CDR2 FVKESK. This CDR3 is built from 16 residues.

The rearrangement uses TRBV6-5 and TRBJ2-1, with D perhaps matching TRBD1 (5 bases). This CDR3 is 13 amino acids long. The germline CDR1 and CDR2 sequences are MNHEY and SVGAGI. The V and J ends lost 6 bases and 7 bases respectively, with 13 bases between them. CDR3: CASSRQLGNEQFF. DNA of the CDR3: TGTGCCAGCAGCCGACAGCTAGGGAATGAGCAGTTCTTC.

The chain joins TRBV29-1 to TRBJ2-5; 10 bases line up with TRBD1. The CDR3 covers 13 residues. CDR1 is SQVTM and CDR2 is ANQGSEA in the germline V gene. V was clipped by 6 bases and J by 9 bases; unmatched bases: 10. The DNA of the CDR3 is TGCAGCGTCGCCCGGCAGGACAGGGGGTCCCAGTACTTC. As protein: CSVARQDRGSQYF.

V and J are TRBV19 and TRBJ1-2, with D possibly matching TRBD1 (6 bases). Germline-derived CDR1 and CDR2 are LNHDA and SQIVND (reference sequence). CDR3 length: 12 residues. V was shortened by 8 bases and J by 7 bases, with 14 bases between the two germline ends. Here the CDR3 DNA reads TGTGCCAGTCGCTCGGACAGTTTTGGCTACACCTTC. This codes for CASRSDSFGYTF.

This clone appeared a few times. V is TRBV7-3 and J is TRBJ2-3; perhaps TRBD1 as D (5 bases). This CDR3 comprises 14 residues. From germline, CDR1 is SGHTA and CDR2 FQGTGA. V was cut by 2 bases and J by 0 bases, with 6 bases left in between. The CDR3 loop reads CASSLGASTDTQYF. The CDR3 region has the DNA TGTGCCAGCAGCTTAGGGGCTAGCACAGATACGCAGTATTTT.

V usage is TRBV5-1 and J usage is TRBJ2-5, with D perhaps being TRBD1 or TRBD2 (5 bases each). The V end was cut by 3 bases, the J end by 4 bases, with 16 bases between. CDR1 and CDR2 (germline): SGHRS, YFSETQ. The CDR3 loop spans 15 amino acids. The CDR3 nucleotides read TGCGCCAGCAGCTCCCAACACCCGAGGGGAGAGACCCAGTACTTC. Encoded protein: CASSSQHPRGETQYF.

The rearrangement links TRBV5-1 to TRBJ2-2; TRBD1 or TRBD2 may be the D gene (5 bases each). The CDR3 length is 13 residues. In germline, CDR1 is SGHRS, CDR2 YFSETQ. V lost 4 bases and J lost 6, with 10 bases in between. For the CDR3, the DNA is TGCGCCAGCAGCAGGGACGTCGCCGGGGAGCTGTTTTTT. Translation gives CASSRDVAGELFF.

This chain connects TRBV5-1 to TRBJ2-7; 7 bases align to TRBD1. Germline trimming cut 4 bases from V and 2 bases from J; bases unmatched to any gene: 6. The germline CDR1 and CDR2 sequences are SGHRS and YFSETQ. The CDR3 is made up of 14 amino acids. The CDR3 coding sequence is TGCGCCAGCAGCCGGGACAGTCGAGCCTACGAGCAGTACTTC. Translation: CASSRDSRAYEQYF.

The rearrangement uses TRBV15 and TRBJ2-3; D gene ambiguous. Looked up from germline, CDR1 is LNHNV and CDR2 is YYDKDF (reference sequence). This CDR3 has 12 amino acids. V was trimmed by 0 bases and J by 5 bases, leaving 3 bases between them. CDR3 nucleotides: TGTGCCACCAGCAGAGATCTAGATACGCAGTATTTT. It encodes CATSRDLDTQYF.

This chain links TRBV19 with TRBJ1-5; 7 bases map to TRBD1. The CDR3 runs to 15 residues. With 4 bases clipped from V and 6 bases from J, the junction kept 9 bases outside the gene matches. The germline gives CDR1 LNHDA, CDR2 SQIVND (reference sequence). CDR3 residues: CASSTDNRGGQPQHF. CDR3 DNA sequence: TGTGCCAGTAGTACCGATAACAGGGGCGGTCAGCCCCAGCATTTT.

The chain employs TRBV21-1 and TRBJ2-3; no DNA check was done on the table's D call, TRBD1. TRBV21-1 has pseudogene status. This CDR3 has 20 amino acids. The CDR3 nucleotides are TGTGCCAGCAGCAAAGAGCTGCAGGGGGCGAGATGGGAAAGCACAGATACGCAGTATTTT. The encoded protein is CASSKELQGARWESTDTQYF.